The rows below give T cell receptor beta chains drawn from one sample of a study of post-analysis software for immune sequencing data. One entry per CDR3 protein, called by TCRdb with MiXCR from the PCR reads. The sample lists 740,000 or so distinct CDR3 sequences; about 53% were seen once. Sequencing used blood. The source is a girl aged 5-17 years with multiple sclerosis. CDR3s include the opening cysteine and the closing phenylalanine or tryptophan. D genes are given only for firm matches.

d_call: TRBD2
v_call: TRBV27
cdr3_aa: CASCSLAGGSYEQYF

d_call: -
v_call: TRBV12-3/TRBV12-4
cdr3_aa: CASSFVPGQRANYGYTF

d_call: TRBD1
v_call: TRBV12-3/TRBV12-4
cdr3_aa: CASQGTGDQPQHF

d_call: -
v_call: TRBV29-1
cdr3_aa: CSVEGRLNNEQYF

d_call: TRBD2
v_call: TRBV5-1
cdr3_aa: CASSSIAGEGGQFF

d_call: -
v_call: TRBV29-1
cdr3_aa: CSVVWDNTYEQYF

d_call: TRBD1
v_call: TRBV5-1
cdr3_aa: CASSPGTVTGELFF

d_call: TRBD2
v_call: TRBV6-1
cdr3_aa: CASASGMTYEQYF

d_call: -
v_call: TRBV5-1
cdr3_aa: CASRGGSTPRGSPLHF

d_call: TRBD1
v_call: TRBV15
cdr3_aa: CATSRGKGTGIGTQYF

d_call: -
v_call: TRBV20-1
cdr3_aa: CSARGPSFYEQYF

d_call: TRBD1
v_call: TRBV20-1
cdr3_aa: CSTGTGGREKLFF

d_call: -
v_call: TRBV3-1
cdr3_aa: CASSHDRGVYGYTF

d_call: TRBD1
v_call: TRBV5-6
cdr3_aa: CASSEGQFYGYTF

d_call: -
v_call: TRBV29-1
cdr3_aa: CSVERNRRREQFF

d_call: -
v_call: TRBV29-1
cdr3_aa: CSVKARAGYEQYF

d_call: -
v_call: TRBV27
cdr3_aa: CASSLSRSLYEQYF

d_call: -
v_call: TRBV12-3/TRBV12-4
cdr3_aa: CASKWADKTQYF

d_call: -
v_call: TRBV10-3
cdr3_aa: CAISEVILQDGEDSGANVLTF

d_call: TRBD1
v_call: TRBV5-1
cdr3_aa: CASSGGTGDYSYTF

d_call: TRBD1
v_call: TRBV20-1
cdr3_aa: CSAPGDSRPDEQYF

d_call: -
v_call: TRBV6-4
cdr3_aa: CASSEGDESGTQYF

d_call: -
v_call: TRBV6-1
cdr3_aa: CASQFTGKPEAKNIQYF

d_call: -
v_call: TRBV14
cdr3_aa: CASSQIGRGSNEQFF

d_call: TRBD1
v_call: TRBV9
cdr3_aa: CASSVGQGTIYEQYF

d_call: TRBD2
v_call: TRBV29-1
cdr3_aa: CSVASGDYNEQFF

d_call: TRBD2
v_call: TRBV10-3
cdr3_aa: CATGTSLRSGANVLTF

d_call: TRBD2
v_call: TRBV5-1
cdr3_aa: CASSSRTASGTNEQYF

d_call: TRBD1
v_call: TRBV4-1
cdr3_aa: CASSQGGSGQGNEQYF

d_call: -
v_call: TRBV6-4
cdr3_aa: CASSDGPRGTQYF

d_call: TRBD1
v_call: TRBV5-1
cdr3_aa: CASSLGFGTGGAEQFF

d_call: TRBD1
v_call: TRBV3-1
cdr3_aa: CASSQVGGQETQYF

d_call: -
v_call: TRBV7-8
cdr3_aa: CASSLEVDRANYGYTF

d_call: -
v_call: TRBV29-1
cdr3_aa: CSVETFGEQFF

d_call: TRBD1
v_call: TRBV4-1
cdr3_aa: CASSPLGTGTYNEQFF

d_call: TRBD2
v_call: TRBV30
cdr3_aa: CALGAGGRSDEQFF

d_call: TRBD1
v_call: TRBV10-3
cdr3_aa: CAISDYRDRGVHEQYF

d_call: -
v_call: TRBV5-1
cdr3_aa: CASSHNGGNRYGYTF

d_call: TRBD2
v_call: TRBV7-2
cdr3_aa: CASSLGLIAGGLDTQYF

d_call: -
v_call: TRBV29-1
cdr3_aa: CSVEEHYNEQFF

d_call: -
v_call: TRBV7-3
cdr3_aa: CASSPQAKEGSYTEAFF

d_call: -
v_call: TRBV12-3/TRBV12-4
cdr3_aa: CASSLYSWSSYNEQFF

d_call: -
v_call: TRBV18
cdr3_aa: CASSPGAPYQETQYF

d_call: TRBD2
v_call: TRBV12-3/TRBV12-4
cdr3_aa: CASSFRGGAYEQYF

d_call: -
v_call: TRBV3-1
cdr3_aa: CASSQPPGRGEQYF

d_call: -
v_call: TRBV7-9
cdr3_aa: CASSWEQWTKETQYF

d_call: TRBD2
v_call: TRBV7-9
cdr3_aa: CASSPRGLDGNEQFF

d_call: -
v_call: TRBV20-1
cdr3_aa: CSAPDLNADQPQHF

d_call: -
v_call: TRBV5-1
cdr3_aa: CASSFSGQPGYEQYF

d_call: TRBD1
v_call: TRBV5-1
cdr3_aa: CASSLAGQGALNTGELFF

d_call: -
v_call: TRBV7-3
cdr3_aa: CASSPPGATFYGYTF

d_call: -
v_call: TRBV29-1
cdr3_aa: CCVAGWGSYEQYF

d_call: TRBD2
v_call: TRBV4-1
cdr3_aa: CASSTPGLAGDNEQFF

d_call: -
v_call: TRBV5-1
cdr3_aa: CASSLEEGRVGYTF

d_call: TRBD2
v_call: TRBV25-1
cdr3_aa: CASSDVAGATYNEQYF

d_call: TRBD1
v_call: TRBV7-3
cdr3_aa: CASSQTGGSDTEAFF

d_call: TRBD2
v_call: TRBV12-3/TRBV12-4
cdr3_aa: CASRVAGGTDTQYF

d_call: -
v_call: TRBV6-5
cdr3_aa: CASSYLSVGGMAKNIQYF